The sequence of this T cell receptor (beta chain) was determined in a study of neurological immune-mediated disorders. In its sample, this clonotype was seen many times. The CDR3 extends over 15 amino acids. The V segment lost 4 bases and the J segment 5 bases; nucleotides outside the gene matches: 8. From germline, CDR1 is SGHNT and CDR2 YYREEE (reference sequence). TCRdb re-called the 5' RACE reads through MiXCR, storing one row per CDR3 protein. This sample has just under 60,000 distinct CDR3 sequences, with around 3.6% found just once. This receptor was identified in a woman in her twenties or thirties with multiple sclerosis. The sample taken for sequencing was PBMCs. The J gene is TRBJ2-1, the V gene TRBV5-4; 8 bases fit TRBD1. DNA for the CDR3: TGTGCCAGCAGCCGGGGACAGGCAGAACACAATGAGCAGTTCTTC. Protein product: CASSRGQAEHNEQFF.